This T cell receptor (beta chain) was profiled in a study of shared clonotypes between healthy human individuals. Notes on the study in general: Among donors, the sharing of clonotypes was expected to be influenced by sequencing depth.

Germline V gene sequence: CDR1 SGHRS, CDR2 YFSETQ. The CDR3 contains 16 residues. V was trimmed by 0 bases and J by 3 bases, leaving 12 bases between them. Concerning this clone itself: The antigen is undetermined.

Generated by immunoSEQ multiplex PCR, the TCRdb table keeps only in-frame clones and is missing some. The table shows about 1.5 million clones, with more than 95% occurring only once. This TCR was sampled from a man aged 25-40 years in good health. The V call is TRBV5-1, the J call TRBJ2-2; D is ambiguous. The specimen sequenced was naive CD4+ T cells sorted from blood. This sample's subset: CD45RA+ positively selected. In nucleotides, the CDR3 is TGCGCCAGCAGCTTGGGGTTCCCAGGTTACACCGGGGAGCTGTTTTTT. This codes for CASSLGFPGYTGELFF.